These T cell receptor beta chains were read from a single sample in a study of naive and memory T cell subsets. TCRdb reprocessed the UMI-ligation and nested PCR reads with MiXCR, giving one entry per CDR3 protein. The sample has approximately 140,000 distinct CDR3 sequences, about 20% seen once. The specimen was naive CD8+ T cells from blood. The receptors were sampled from a human donor in good health. CDR3s include the opening cysteine and the closing phenylalanine or tryptophan. Fields, in order: V gene, D gene, CDR3 length, clone size, J gene, CDR3 DNA, CDR3 protein. The D gene is left open where the match is weak. Only part of the rows carry a size: once, few, many, or a class if the clone is expanded.

TRBV12-3/TRBV12-4	NA	14	few	TRBJ2-7	TGTGCCAGCAGTTTAGGGCAGATCCCCTACGAGCAGTACTTC	CASSLGQIPYEQYF
TRBV9	NA	13	NA	TRBJ2-7	TGTGCCAGCAGCGTAGGGGACAAGTACGAGCAGTACTTC	CASSVGDKYEQYF
TRBV28	NA	11	NA	TRBJ2-7	TGTGCCAGCACCCTGAGTGGCGAGCAGTACTTC	CASTLSGEQYF
TRBV30	NA	11	NA	TRBJ2-7	TGTGCCTGGAGCCCGAACCACGAGCAGTACTTC	CAWSPNHEQYF
TRBV19	NA	15	few	TRBJ1-5	TGTGCCAGTAGTATTATGGGGTATAGCAATCAGCCCCAGCATTTT	CASSIMGYSNQPQHF
TRBV19	NA	14	NA	TRBJ2-7	TGTGCCAGTAGTATAGTGGACGGCTCCTACGAGCAGTACTTC	CASSIVDGSYEQYF
TRBV7-8	NA	14	once	TRBJ1-5	TGTGCCAGCAGCCCAACATCAGGCGATCAGCCCCAGCATTTT	CASSPTSGDQPQHF
TRBV6-5	TRBD1	15	NA	TRBJ2-1	TGTGCCAGCAGACCGTACCGGGACAGGGAGGTTGGGCAGTTCTTC	CASRPYRDREVGQFF
TRBV12-3/TRBV12-4	TRBD1	16	few	TRBJ1-1	TGTGCCAGCAGTTGGGACAGGGATTTGGGAAACACTGAAGCTTTCTTT	CASSWDRDLGNTEAFF
TRBV29-1	TRBD1	15	many	TRBJ1-2	TGCAGCGTTGAAGAAGAAGGGGGCGCGGGCTATGGCTACACCTTC	CSVEEEGGAGYGYTF
TRBV29-1	TRBD2	16	NA	TRBJ2-1	TGCAGCGTTGAGACTAGCGGCAGGGTAATATACAATGAGCAGTTCTTC	CSVETSGRVIYNEQFF
TRBV19	NA	13	few	TRBJ1-4	TGTGCCAGTAGTATAGTTTGGAATGAAAAACTGTTTTTT	CASSIVWNEKLFF
TRBV7-2	TRBD1	14	NA	TRBJ2-1	TGTGCCAGCAGCTTAGGACAGGGGTTAGATGAGCAGTTCTTC	CASSLGQGLDEQFF
TRBV6-5	TRBD2	14	once	TRBJ2-7	TGTGCCAGCAGTACTAGCGGGAGCTACTACGAGCAGTACTTC	CASSTSGSYYEQYF
TRBV7-2	TRBD1	14	NA	TRBJ1-5	TGTGCCAGCAGCCCTAGGGACAGAAATCAGCCCCAGCATTTT	CASSPRDRNQPQHF
TRBV7-9	NA	15	NA	TRBJ2-3	TGTGCCAGCAGCTTACACCCACTGGGTGCAGATACGCAGTATTTT	CASSLHPLGADTQYF
TRBV28	NA	16	few	TRBJ1-1	TGTGCCAGCAGTCCCGCCCCCAGGGATACCAACACTGAAGCTTTCTTT	CASSPAPRDTNTEAFF
TRBV7-9	NA	12	few	TRBJ2-5	TGTGCCAGCAGACGGGCTCAAGAGACCCAGTACTTC	CASRRAQETQYF
TRBV20-1	TRBD1	15	few	TRBJ2-3	TGCAGTGCCCACCACCAACAAGACAGGGGAGATACGCAGTATTTT	CSAHHQQDRGDTQYF
TRBV12-3/TRBV12-4	NA	15	few	TRBJ1-5	TGTGCCAGCAGTTTCGACAGGAGCATCAATCAGCCCCAGCATTTT	CASSFDRSINQPQHF
TRBV20-1	TRBD2	16	NA	TRBJ2-5	TGCAGTGCTAGAGATGGGGGCGGGGGGTACCAAGAGACCCAGTACTTC	CSARDGGGGYQETQYF
TRBV11-2	NA	18	few	TRBJ1-4	TGTGCCAGCAGCCGCACCATTTTTGACAGCGTCTCGAATGAAAAACTGTTTTTT	CASSRTIFDSVSNEKLFF